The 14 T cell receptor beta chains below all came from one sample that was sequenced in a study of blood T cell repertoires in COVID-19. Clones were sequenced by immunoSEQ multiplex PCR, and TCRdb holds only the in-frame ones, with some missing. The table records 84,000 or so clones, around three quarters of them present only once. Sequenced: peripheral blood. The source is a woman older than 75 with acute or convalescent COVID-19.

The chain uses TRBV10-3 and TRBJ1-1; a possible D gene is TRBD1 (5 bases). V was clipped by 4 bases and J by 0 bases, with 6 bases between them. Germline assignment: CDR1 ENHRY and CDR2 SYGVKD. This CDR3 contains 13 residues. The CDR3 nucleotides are TGTGCCATCAGTGGACAGCTGAACACTGAAGCTTTCTTT. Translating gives CAISGQLNTEAFF.

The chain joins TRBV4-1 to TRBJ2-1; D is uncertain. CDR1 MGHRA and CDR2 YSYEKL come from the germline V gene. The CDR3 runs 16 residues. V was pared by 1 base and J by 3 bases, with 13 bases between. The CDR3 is CASSQVDLVVYNEQFF. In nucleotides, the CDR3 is TGCGCCAGCAGCCAAGTCGACTTAGTGGTCTACAATGAGCAGTTCTTC.

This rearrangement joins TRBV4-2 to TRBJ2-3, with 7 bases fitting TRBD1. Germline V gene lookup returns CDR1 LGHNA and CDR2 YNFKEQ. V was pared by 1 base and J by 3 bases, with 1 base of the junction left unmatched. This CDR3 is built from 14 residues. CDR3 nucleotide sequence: TGTGCCAGCAGCCAAGGCAGGGGGACAGATACGCAGTATTTT. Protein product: CASSQGRGTDTQYF.

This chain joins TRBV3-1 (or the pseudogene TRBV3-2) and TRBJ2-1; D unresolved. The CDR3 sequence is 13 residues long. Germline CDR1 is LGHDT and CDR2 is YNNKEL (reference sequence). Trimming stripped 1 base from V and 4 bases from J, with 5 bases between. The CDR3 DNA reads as TGTGCCAGCAGCCAAGCTCTGTACAATGAGCAGTTCTTC. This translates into CASSQALYNEQFF.

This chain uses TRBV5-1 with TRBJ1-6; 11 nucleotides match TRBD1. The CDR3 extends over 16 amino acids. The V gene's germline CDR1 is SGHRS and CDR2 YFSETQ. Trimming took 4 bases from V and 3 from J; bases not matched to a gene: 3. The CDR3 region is CASSGGTGGYNSPLHF. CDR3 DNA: TGCGCCAGCAGCGGCGGGACAGGGGGCTATAATTCACCCCTCCACTTT.

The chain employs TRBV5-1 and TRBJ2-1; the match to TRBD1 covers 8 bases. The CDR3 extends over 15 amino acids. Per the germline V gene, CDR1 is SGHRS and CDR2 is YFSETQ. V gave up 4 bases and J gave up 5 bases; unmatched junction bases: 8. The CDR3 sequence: CASSRQGFLDNEQFF. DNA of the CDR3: TGCGCCAGCAGCCGACAGGGGTTCCTTGACAATGAGCAGTTCTTC.

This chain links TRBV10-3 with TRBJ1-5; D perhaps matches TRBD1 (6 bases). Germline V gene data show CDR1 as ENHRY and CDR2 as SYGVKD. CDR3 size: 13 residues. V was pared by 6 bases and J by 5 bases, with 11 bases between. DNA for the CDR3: TGTGCCATCAGGGGCAGACAGGATCAGCCCCAGCATTTT. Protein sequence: CAIRGRQDQPQHF.

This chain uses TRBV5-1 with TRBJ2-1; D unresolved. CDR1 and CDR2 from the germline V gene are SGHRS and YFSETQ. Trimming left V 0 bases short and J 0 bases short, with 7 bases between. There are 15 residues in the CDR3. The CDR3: CASSLGASSYNEQFF. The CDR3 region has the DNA TGCGCCAGCAGCTTGGGCGCGAGCTCCTACAATGAGCAGTTCTTC.

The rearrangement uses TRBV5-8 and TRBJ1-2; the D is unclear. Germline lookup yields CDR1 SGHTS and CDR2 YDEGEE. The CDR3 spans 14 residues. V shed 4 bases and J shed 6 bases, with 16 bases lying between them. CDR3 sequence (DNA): TGTGCCAGCAGCCCAGATCCCTTTCGGGATGGCTACACCTTC. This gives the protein CASSPDPFRDGYTF. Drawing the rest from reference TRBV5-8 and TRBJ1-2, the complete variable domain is EAGVTQSPTHLIKTRGQQATLRCSPISGHTSVYWYQQALGLGLQFLLWYDEGEERNRGNFPPRFSGRQFPNYSSELNVNALELEDSALYLCASSPDPFRDGYTFGSGTRLTVV.

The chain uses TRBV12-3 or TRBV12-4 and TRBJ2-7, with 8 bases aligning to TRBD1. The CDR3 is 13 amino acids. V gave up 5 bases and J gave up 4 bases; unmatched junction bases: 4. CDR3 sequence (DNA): TGTGCCAGCAGTCCGGACAGGGTGTACGAGCAGTACTTC. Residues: CASSPDRVYEQYF.

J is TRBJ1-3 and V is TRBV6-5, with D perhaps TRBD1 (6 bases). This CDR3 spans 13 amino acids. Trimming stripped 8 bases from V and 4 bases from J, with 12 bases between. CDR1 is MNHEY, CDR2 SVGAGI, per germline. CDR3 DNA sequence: TGTGCCAGCTTTACAGGGACGGGAAACACCATATATTTT. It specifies CASFTGTGNTIYF.

CDR3 DNA sequence: TGTGCCAGCAGCCAAGGGATTTTCGTGGGGGGAGTGGAGACCCAGTACTTC. Protein sequence: CASSQGIFVGGVETQYF. The chain has TRBV3-1 (or the pseudogene TRBV3-2) and TRBJ2-5, with a weak D call TRBD2 (6 bases). The CDR3 has 17 amino acids. In germline, CDR1 is LGHDT, CDR2 YNNKEL (reference sequence). The V end lost 1 base, the J end lost 5 bases, and 20 bases lay between the germline ends.

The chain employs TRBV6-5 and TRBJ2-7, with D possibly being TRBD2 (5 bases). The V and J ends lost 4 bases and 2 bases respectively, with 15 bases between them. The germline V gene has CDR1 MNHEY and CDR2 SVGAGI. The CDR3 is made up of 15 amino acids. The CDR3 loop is CASSSAGAPPYEQYF. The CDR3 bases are TGTGCCAGCAGTTCTGCGGGTGCACCTCCCTACGAGCAGTACTTC.

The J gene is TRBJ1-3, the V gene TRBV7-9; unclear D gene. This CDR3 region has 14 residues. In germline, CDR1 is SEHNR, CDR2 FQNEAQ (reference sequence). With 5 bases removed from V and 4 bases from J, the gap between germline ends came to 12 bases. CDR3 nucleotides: TGTGCCAGCAGCCTCCGGGGATCCGGAAACACCATATATTTT. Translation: CASSLRGSGNTIYF.